This T cell receptor beta chain was retrieved from a study of blood T cell repertoires in COVID-19 (dated by TCRdb to 2018 to 2021). Notes on the research overall: Samples from collaborators originated in the United States, Italy and Spain and spanned both the acute and convalescent phases of COVID-19. The material from the prospective study consisted of cDNA or gDNA derived from T cells, B-cell-depleted T cells, or PBMCs. The dataset comprised deeply sampled blood TCRbeta repertoires from subjects exposed to, actively infected with, or recovered from COVID-19. The repertoires were released in a freely available public database intended as a resource for research on the immune response to SARS-CoV-2. Sample metadata almost always included a de-identified subject ID, COVID-19 status, age in years and sex. Where available, HLA class I and class II types were obtained from metadata supplied by the sample provider rather than from assay-based typing. Samples were obtained from the ongoing ImmuneRACE study (first 160 participants) and from 950 to 1,500 subjects provided by 6 global collaborators. What the study reported, not specific to this receptor: How much clinical and demographic metadata was included differed by source and by participant, and the metadata was provided uncurated.

In the prospective study, participants were about 18 to 95 years old, resided in approximately 22 geographic areas of the United States, and were enrolled through a virtual design. Cohort assignment in the prospective study relied on participant-reported clinical history from a screening survey and a study questionnaire. For ImmuneRACE Cohort 3, a participant was defined as recovered based on two consecutive negative NP/OP PCR tests, clearance by a healthcare professional, or resolution of symptoms. Mobile phlebotomists in the prospective study collected whole blood, serum and a nasopharyngeal or oropharyngeal swab from every participant. Participants in the prospective study had the option to provide additional blood draws and questionnaires over a roughly two-month period. Prospective study blood samples were shipped either frozen or at room temperature before DNA extraction. TCRbeta CDR3 regions were amplified from genomic DNA by means of the immunoSEQ Assay, a bias-controlled multiplex PCR. In the original analysis: The number of nucleated cells in each sample was estimated by amplification of reference gene primers within the assay. Sequence reads were collapsed and filtered to measure the absolute abundance of every unique TCRbeta CDR3 rearrangement. For each sample, productive Simpson clonality was calculated as the square root of Simpson's diversity index over productive rearrangements. This immuneACCESS table, as held by TCRdb, lists in-frame sequences with V and J called but not all clones. Of the missing ones, under half trace to an unresolved V gene in checked studies; the others have no known cause. Clonal size and the V and J genes are those of that table, whereas D and trimming came from the DNA. This sample gives some 350,000 clones in total; approximately 90% of them show up just once. Around 1% of the sample comes from the top ten.

Of note for this clone: Its antigen is currently not known. No base-level quality is on record; no much larger clone is a single base apart.

CDR1 is given as MDHEN and CDR2 as SYDVKM, both from the germline V gene. The CDR3, cysteine through phenylalanine, is 15 amino acids long. The entry retains the CDR3 DNA only, 45 bases that are in frame from base 1. A distance of 15 bases separates the germline ends of V and J, which lose 4 bases and 5 bases respectively. The TCR originated in a man between 18 and 35 years old who had recovered from COVID-19. Sequenced sample: PBMCs or T cells enriched from blood (not recorded which). The chain is assembled from TRBV28 and TRBJ1-5; too little of a D gene remains to name it. The CDR3 protein is CASSSSRSLYQPQHF. DNA sequence: TGTGCCAGCAGTTCTTCCCGGTCCCTTTATCAGCCCCAGCATTTT.